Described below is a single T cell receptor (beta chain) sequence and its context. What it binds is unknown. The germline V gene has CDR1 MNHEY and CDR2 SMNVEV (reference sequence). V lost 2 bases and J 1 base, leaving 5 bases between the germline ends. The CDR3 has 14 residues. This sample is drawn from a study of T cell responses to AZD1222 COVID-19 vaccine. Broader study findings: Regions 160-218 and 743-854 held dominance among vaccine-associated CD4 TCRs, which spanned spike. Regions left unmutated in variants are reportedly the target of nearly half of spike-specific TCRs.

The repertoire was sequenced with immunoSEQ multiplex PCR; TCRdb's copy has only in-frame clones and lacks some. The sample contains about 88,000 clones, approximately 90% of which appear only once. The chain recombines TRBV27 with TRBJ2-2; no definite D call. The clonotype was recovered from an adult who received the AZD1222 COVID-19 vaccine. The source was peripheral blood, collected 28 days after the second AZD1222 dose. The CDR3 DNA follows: TGTGCCAGCAGTTTAACCGTGAACACCGGGGAGCTGTTTTTT. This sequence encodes CASSLTVNTGELFF.